The clone carrying this TCR beta chain is a singleton in its sample. This record comes from a study of shared clonotypes between healthy human individuals. CDR3 size: 17 residues. With V trimmed by 4 bases and J by 3 bases, 6 bases remained unmatched. Germline V CDR1 and CDR2: SGHRS, YFSETQ. Sequencing used immunoSEQ multiplex PCR; TCRdb keeps in-frame clones, though not all of them. The data hold 1,500,000 or so clones, with roughly 96% observed a single time. The genes are TRBV5-1 and TRBJ2-1, with 14 bases that match TRBD2. The TCR was taken from a man aged 25 to 45 in good health. Sequenced material: naive CD4+ T cells sorted from blood. The subset: CD45RA+ positively selected. Here the CDR3 reads CASSIGTSGRLYNEQFF. The CDR3 nucleotides read TGCGCCAGCAGCATCGGGACTAGCGGGAGACTCTACAATGAGCAGTTCTTC.